The 32 T cell receptor beta chains reported below all come from one sample, sequenced in a study of T-cell reconstitution after alpha-beta-depleted transplantation in children. Researchers prepared the TCRbeta library using unique molecular identifiers, the study reports. MiXCR was run by TCRdb on the PCR reads, yielding one entry per CDR3 protein. The sample holds around 600,000 distinct CDR3 sequences, 16% seen once. Sequences were derived from PBMCs from the stem cell graft donor, sampled from the stem cell graft. These receptors all come from a human donor who donated a stem cell graft to a child with acute myeloid leukemia.

The chain joins TRBV4-1 to TRBJ1-1, with D possibly being TRBD1 (5 bases). The CDR3 spans 15 residues. CDR1 is MGHRA and CDR2 is YSYEKL in the germline V gene. Trimming took off 1 base at V and 5 bases at J, with 14 bases between the two ends. The CDR3 spells CASSQVPQGLTEAFF. DNA for the CDR3: TGCGCCAGCAGCCAAGTCCCCCAGGGTCTGACTGAAGCTTTCTTT.

This clonotype has more than one count but fewer than ten. The chain employs TRBV10-3 and TRBJ1-6, with TRBD1 as a possible D gene (5 bases). Germline CDR1 is ENHRY and CDR2 is SYGVKD. V was cut by 6 bases and J by 5 bases, with 8 bases left in between. This CDR3 has 13 residues. The CDR3 is CAIRDKDNSPLHF. CDR3 nucleotides: TGTGCCATCAGGGACAAGGATAATTCACCCCTCCACTTT.

This chain joins TRBV15 and TRBJ2-7; D may be TRBD1 (6 bases). V was trimmed by 8 bases and J by 2 bases, leaving 7 bases between them. Looked up from germline, CDR1 is LNHNV and CDR2 is YYDKDF (reference sequence). This CDR3 has 11 amino acids. The CDR3 loop is CATRDTYEQYF. The CDR3 region has the DNA TGTGCCACCCGGGACACCTACGAGCAGTACTTC. Full variable domain (remainder filled in from reference TRBV15 and TRBJ2-7): DAMVIQNPRYQVTQFGKPVTLSCSQTLNHNVMYWYQQKSSQAPKLLFHYYDKDFNNEADTPDNFQSRRPNTSFCFLDIRSPGLGDTAMYLCATRDTYEQYFGPGTRLTVT.

This clonotype has a count of ten or more. The chain recombines TRBV29-1 with TRBJ1-1, with no clear D. CDR3 length: 13 amino acids. V shed 6 bases and J shed 0 bases, with 11 bases lying between them. Germline loops: CDR1 SQVTM, CDR2 ANQGSEA. CDR3 sequence (DNA): TGCAGCGTGGTACGGGCTTTGAACACTGAAGCTTTCTTT. Its translation: CSVVRALNTEAFF.

This clonotype was counted many times. The J gene is TRBJ2-7, the V gene TRBV5-6; 10 nucleotides match TRBD1. Germline CDR1 and CDR2: SGHDT and YYEEEE. The CDR3 runs to 14 residues. Losses at the gene ends were 3 bases for V and 5 bases for J; bases not matched to a gene: 5. This CDR3 is CASSSGTGVHEQYF. CDR3 DNA: TGTGCCAGCAGCTCCGGGACAGGGGTCCACGAGCAGTACTTC.

The rearrangement links TRBV7-2 to TRBJ1-1; D is unresolved. The CDR3 has 15 residues. Germline-derived CDR1 and CDR2 are SGHTA and FQGNSA. The germline V and J ends were trimmed by 2 bases and 2 bases, with 12 bases remaining between them. For the CDR3, the DNA is TGTGCCAGCAGCTTACTAGGCGACGGTAACACTGAAGCTTTCTTT. Protein: CASSLLGDGNTEAFF.

This clonotype was picked up many times. The chain is built from TRBV29-1 and TRBJ1-2; unclear D gene. The CDR3 contains 11 residues. CDR1 and CDR2 (germline): SQVTM, ANQGSEA. For the CDR3, the DNA is TGCAGTCTTGATCAGTCCTATGGCTACACCTTC. This gives the protein CSLDQSYGYTF.

The chain uses TRBV6-2 or TRBV6-3 and TRBJ1-4; D gene uncertain. The CDR3 contains 16 residues. Germline CDR1 and CDR2: MNHEY and SVGEGT. V gave up 0 bases and J gave up 3 bases, with 11 bases separating them. The CDR3 DNA follows: TGTGCCAGCAGTTACTCGGCCGAGTGGGCTAATGAAAAACTGTTTTTT. Encoded protein: CASSYSAEWANEKLFF.

This chain's CDR3 is CASSYPAPVLTF. As DNA, the CDR3 is TGTGCCAGCAGTTACCCTGCGCCCGTCCTGACTTTC. The V and J genes are TRBV6-2 or TRBV6-3 and TRBJ2-6, with no clear D. The CDR3 length is 12 residues. Germline loops: CDR1 MNHEY, CDR2 SVGEGT. Trimming left V 2 bases short and J 12 bases short, with 8 bases between.

The CDR3 DNA sequence: TGCAGTGCTAGAGGCGGACAGCAGAACACTGAAGCTTTCTTT. Encoded protein: CSARGGQQNTEAFF. This sequence joins TRBV20-1 and TRBJ1-1; D perhaps matches TRBD1 (6 bases). Deletions cut 1 base from V and 1 base from J, with 10 bases between. The germline V gene encodes CDR1 DFQATT and CDR2 SNEGSKA (reference sequence). This CDR3 has 14 amino acids.

This clonotype was counted at least ten times. The junction departs from the called germline gene at one end, perhaps through a read error. The chain links TRBV20-1 to TRBJ1-4, with TRBD1 matching 7 bases. The CDR3 has 13 residues. Germline V gene sequence: CDR1 DFQATT, CDR2 SNEGSKA (reference sequence). The CDR3 DNA reads as TGTAGTGCGCTGACAGGGACTAATGAAAAACTGTTTTTT. Amino acid sequence: CSALTGTNEKLFF.

This clonotype was counted many times. This rearrangement joins TRBV29-1 to TRBJ1-2; no firm D call. This CDR3 comprises 12 residues. V shed 3 bases and J shed 6 bases, with 11 bases lying between them. Germline assignment: CDR1 SQVTM and CDR2 ANQGSEA. In nucleotides, the CDR3 is TGCAGCGTTGACGGGGTAGGGCATGGCTACACCTTC. It specifies CSVDGVGHGYTF.

This clonotype was detected ten times or more. The V call is TRBV20-1, the J call TRBJ2-7, with 9 bases fitting TRBD2. Germline CDR1 is DFQATT and CDR2 is SNEGSKA (reference sequence). The CDR3 totals 14 residues. J gave up 7 bases and V 5 bases, and 12 bases lay outside the gene matches. The CDR3 sequence is CSAYSGGPFREQYF. The CDR3 DNA follows: TGCAGTGCTTATAGCGGGGGCCCTTTTAGGGAGCAGTACTTC.

The chain links TRBV7-9 to TRBJ2-2; 8 bases align to TRBD2. Germline V gives CDR1 SEHNR, CDR2 FQNEAQ (reference sequence). The length of the CDR3 is 15 residues. J gave up 5 bases and V 5 bases, and 7 bases lay outside the gene matches. Here the CDR3 DNA reads TGTGCCAGCAGCAACACCGGGACTAGTACCGGGGAGCTGTTTTTT. Protein sequence: CASSNTGTSTGELFF.

This clonotype came up many times. The rearrangement joins TRBV18 to TRBJ1-1; no clear D gene. The germline gives CDR1 KGHSH, CDR2 LQKENI. This CDR3 region has 13 residues. Trimming left V 8 bases short and J 1 base short, with 11 bases between. CDR3 bases: TGTGCCAGCAGCCCTCAACGGAACACTGAAGCTTTCTTT. It translates to CASSPQRNTEAFF.

To note about this clonotype: The junction differs from germline at one of its ends, possibly a read error. This chain links TRBV2 with TRBJ2-2; D is tentatively TRBD1 or TRBD2 (5 bases each). The CDR3 totals 14 residues. Germline V gene data show CDR1 as SNHLY and CDR2 as FYNNEI. CDR3 bases: TGTGCCAGCGGGGCTCGAGGGAACACCGGGGACCTGTTTTTT. Residues: CASGARGNTGDLFF.

The chain is built from TRBV4-3 and TRBJ2-1; D gene ambiguous. In germline, CDR1 is LGHNA, CDR2 YSLEER. The CDR3 length is 13 residues. The V end was cut by 4 bases, the J end by 7 bases, with 11 bases between. CDR3 amino acids: CASSLRLGNEQFF. The CDR3 nucleotides are TGCGCCAGCAGCCTACGACTTGGGAATGAGCAGTTCTTC.

Regarding this clonotype: Because the CDR3 is missing its conserved closing phenylalanine or tryptophan, this is likely a read error. The V and J genes are TRBV11-2 and TRBJ2-6; perhaps TRBD1 as D (6 bases). Per germline, CDR1 SGHAT and CDR2 FQNNGV. The CDR3 has 17 residues. Trimming left V 0 bases short and J 0 bases short, with 9 bases between. Written as DNA, the CDR3 is TGTGCCAGCAGCTTAGAACACAGGGTCTCTGGGGCCAACGTCCTGACTTCC. Residues: CASSLEHRVSGANVLTS.

This clonotype was detected many times. The chain couples TRBV12-3 or TRBV12-4 to TRBJ1-2; TRBD1 might be the D (6 bases). V was shortened by 7 bases and J by 8 bases, with 14 bases between the two germline ends. This CDR3 contains 12 residues. CDR3 loop: CASILGGRGYTF. In DNA form, the CDR3 reads TGTGCCAGCATCCTAGGGGGGCGCGGCTACACCTTC.

This clonotype has at least ten counts. The V call is TRBV6-1, the J call TRBJ2-2; D is undetermined. The length of the CDR3 is 13 residues. Per germline, CDR1 MNHNS and CDR2 SASEGT. Between the trimmed V and J ends, which lost 8 bases and 4 bases, there was a span of 11 bases. This CDR3 reads CASLKGGTGELFF. Written as DNA, the CDR3 is TGTGCCAGCCTTAAGGGTGGCACCGGGGAGCTGTTTTTT.

This clonotype was observed a few times. The V call is TRBV20-1, the J call TRBJ2-4; 7 bases line up with TRBD2. The length of the CDR3 is 16 residues. The V segment lost 1 base and the J segment 0 bases; nucleotides outside the gene matches: 6. Germline-derived CDR1 and CDR2 are DFQATT and SNEGSKA (reference sequence). The CDR3 is CSARVGGSLAKNIQYF. DNA of the CDR3: TGCAGTGCTAGAGTGGGGGGGTCACTAGCCAAAAACATTCAGTACTTC.

In this sample, this clonotype turned up many times. The chain recombines TRBV10-3 with TRBJ2-7; D is tentatively TRBD1 or TRBD2 (5 bases each). V was clipped by 4 bases and J by 7 bases, with 8 bases between them. CDR1 and CDR2 from the germline V gene are ENHRY and SYGVKD. The CDR3 totals 11 residues. Here the CDR3 DNA reads TGTGCCATCAGTGGGGGGTCTGAGCAGTACTTC. Amino acid sequence: CAISGGSEQYF.

In its sample, this clonotype was seen a few times. The rearrangement joins TRBV7-9 to TRBJ2-5; either TRBD1 or TRBD2 may supply D (6 bases each). The CDR3 runs to 14 residues. The germline V gene encodes CDR1 SEHNR and CDR2 FQNEAQ (reference sequence). Trimming shortened V by 5 bases and J by 4 bases, and 14 bases separated the two germline ends. The CDR3 sequence: CASSQGGLAETQYF. In nucleotides, the CDR3 is TGTGCCAGCAGCCAAGGGGGGCTGGCAGAGACCCAGTACTTC.

There are many counts of this clonotype. V gene TRBV29-1 combines with J gene TRBJ1-3; no firm D call. The V and J ends lost 4 bases and 2 bases respectively, with 9 bases between them. CDR3 length: 13 amino acids. Germline V gene sequence: CDR1 SQVTM, CDR2 ANQGSEA. The CDR3 region is CSVGGDPGNTIYF. The CDR3 DNA follows: TGCAGCGTTGGAGGAGATCCTGGAAACACCATATATTTT.

This clonotype has just a few counts. V gene TRBV12-3 or TRBV12-4 combines with J gene TRBJ2-7, with TRBD2 matching 10 bases. The V segment lost 1 base and the J segment 2 bases; nucleotides outside the gene matches: 11. This CDR3 region has 18 residues. DNA for the CDR3: TGTGCCAGCAGTTTAGTGGTCCCGAGTAGCGGGGGGACCTACGAGCAGTACTTC. Protein: CASSLVVPSSGGTYEQYF.

The rearrangement uses TRBV11-2 and TRBJ2-7; D unresolved. The germline V gene has CDR1 SGHAT and CDR2 FQNNGV. This CDR3 comprises 11 residues. V dropped 4 bases and J dropped 4 bases, with 5 bases sitting between them. The CDR3 region is CASSSRYEQYV. For the CDR3, the DNA is TGTGCCAGCAGCTCCAGGTACGAGCAGTACGTC.

The table lists this clonotype with a few counts. The chain is built from TRBV7-9 and TRBJ1-5; TRBD1 might be the D (6 bases). V was cut by 5 bases and J by 7 bases, with 12 bases left in between. The germline gives CDR1 SEHNR, CDR2 FQNEAQ (reference sequence). This CDR3 contains 13 residues. DNA of the CDR3: TGTGCCAGCAGCGGGGGGGCTAGGCAGCCCCAGCATTTT. Protein sequence: CASSGGARQPQHF.

This clonotype was recorded many times. V usage is TRBV20-1 and J usage is TRBJ2-1; 9 bases agree with TRBD2. This CDR3 comprises 14 residues. Trimming at V came to 0 bases and at J to 9 bases, leaving 6 bases not matched to a gene. Germline values: CDR1 DFQATT, CDR2 SNEGSKA (reference sequence). CDR3 bases: TGCAGTGCTAGAGATCTGGTAGCGGGGGCTGAGCAGTTCTTC. Protein product: CSARDLVAGAEQFF.

This clonotype was seen repeatedly, ten times or more. This chain links TRBV20-1 with TRBJ1-2; D is ambiguous. CDR3 length: 16 residues. Germline values: CDR1 DFQATT, CDR2 SNEGSKA (reference sequence). Trimming removed 1 base at V and 1 base at J, with 16 bases between. The chain's CDR3 is CSARVLQGGLNYGYTF. The DNA of the CDR3 is TGCAGTGCTAGAGTCCTCCAAGGAGGCCTTAACTATGGCTACACCTTC.

This clonotype occurred a few times. J is TRBJ2-1 and V is TRBV5-1, with D possibly TRBD2 on 5 matching bases. Germline CDR1 SGHRS, CDR2 YFSETQ. The CDR3 covers 16 residues. V was trimmed by 4 bases and J by 0 bases, leaving 14 bases between them. The CDR3 sequence: CASSPGLLSSYNEQFF. CDR3 coding DNA: TGCGCCAGCAGCCCTGGACTCCTCAGCTCCTACAATGAGCAGTTCTTC. The whole variable domain, remainder taken from reference TRBV5-1 and TRBJ2-1, is KAGVTQTPRYLIKTRGQQVTLSCSPISGHRSVSWYQQTPGQGLQFLFEYFSETQRNKGNFPGRFSGRQFSNSRSEMNVSTLELGDSALYLCASSPGLLSSYNEQFFGPGTRLTVL.

This clonotype was seen more than once but under ten times. This sequence joins TRBV10-3 and TRBJ2-2; D unresolved. This CDR3 is 13 amino acids long. V lost 3 bases and J 6 bases, leaving 8 bases between the germline ends. CDR1 and CDR2 from the germline V gene are ENHRY and SYGVKD. The chain's CDR3 is CAISDWFPGELFF. The CDR3 DNA follows: TGTGCCATCAGTGATTGGTTCCCCGGGGAGCTGTTTTTT.

This clonotype was found many times. The V call is TRBV20-1, the J call TRBJ2-1; D gene uncertain. Trimming took off 6 bases at V and 7 bases at J, with 13 bases between the two ends. From germline, CDR1 is DFQATT and CDR2 SNEGSKA (reference sequence). The CDR3 has 12 amino acids. The CDR3 nucleotides read TGCAGTGCCCTTCCCAGCTGGAATGAGCAGTTCTTC. Amino acid sequence: CSALPSWNEQFF.